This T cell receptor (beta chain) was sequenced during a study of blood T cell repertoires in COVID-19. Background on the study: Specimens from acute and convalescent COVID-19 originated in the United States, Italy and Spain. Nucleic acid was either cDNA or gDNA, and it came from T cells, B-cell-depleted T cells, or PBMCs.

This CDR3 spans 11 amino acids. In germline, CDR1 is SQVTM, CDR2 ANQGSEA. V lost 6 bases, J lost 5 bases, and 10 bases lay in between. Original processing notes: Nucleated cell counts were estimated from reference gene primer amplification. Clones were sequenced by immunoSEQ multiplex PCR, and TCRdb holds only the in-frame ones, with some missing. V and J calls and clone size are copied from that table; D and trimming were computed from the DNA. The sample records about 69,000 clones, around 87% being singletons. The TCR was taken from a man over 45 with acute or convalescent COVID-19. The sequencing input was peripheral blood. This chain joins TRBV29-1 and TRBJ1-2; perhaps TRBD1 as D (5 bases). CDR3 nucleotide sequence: TGCAGCGTAATGACAGTTTATGGCTACACCTTC. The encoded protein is CSVMTVYGYTF.